This TCR beta chain was recorded in a study of graft-versus-host responses after intestinal transplantation. Notes on the study in general: Analysis identified GvH clones in recipient marrow, with some appearing first in ileum or blood.

The protocol was immunoSEQ multiplex PCR, while the TCRdb copy is restricted to in-frame clones and leaves out a portion. Among roughly 56,000 clones listed, under 95% were seen once. Germline CDR1 SNHLY, CDR2 FYNNEI. The CDR3 totals 16 residues. The junction had 2 bases not matched to a gene; V was cut back by 1 base and J by 4 bases. Only one count was recorded for this clone. Its antigen is not known. The sequence derives from a human patient who received an intestinal transplant, so some T cells may come from the graft donor. The source material was PBMCs, sampled roughly 120 days after intestinal transplantation. The chain uses TRBV2 and TRBJ2-7; TRBD2 matches 15 bases. This CDR3 is CASSEGTSGRGYEQYF. The CDR3 DNA reads as TGTGCCAGCAGTGAAGGGACTAGCGGGAGGGGGTACGAGCAGTACTTC.